This T cell receptor beta chain was identified during a study of T-cell reconstitution after alpha-beta-depleted transplantation in children (dated by TCRdb to between 2015 and 2016). With respect to the entire study: Using TCR repertoire profiling, the study followed T-cell immune reconstitution in a quantitative way in children after TCRalphabeta/CD19-depleted allogeneic hematopoietic cell transplantation. Broader findings and caveats from the paper: In some patients, the high TCRbeta diversity seen at day 60 was put down to recipient T cells and intrathymic progenitors that had survived conditioning. The apparently early alphabetaT-cell count recovery about two months after transplant was reportedly dependent on only several hundred rapidly expanded clones derived from non-depleted graft cells. Over subsequent months, a decline in hyperexpanded clone frequencies was noted, and after one year, T-cell counts and TCRbeta diversity were mostly ascribed to newly produced T cells.

On this clonotype itself: Its antigen is unknown. No much larger clone exists at a distance of one base, and base qualities are not known.

Library preparation employed PCR. TCRdb names Illumina HiSeq 2500 as the instrument used. To normalize quantification of the TCRbeta repertoire, the TCR libraries were built with molecular barcoding that relied on unique molecular identifiers. TCRdb passed the public sequencing reads through fastp at Q25 and MiXCR, retaining productive beta sequences. A single entry per CDR3 protein holds the most common genes and DNA from its merged rows. Within this sample are 450,000 to 700,000 distinct CDR3 sequences, with over 25% of them counted one time only. The ten largest clones represent just over 35% of the sample. Germline trimming amounts to 5 bases on V and 6 bases on J, with 5 as the count of junction bases outside the gene matches. The CDR3 contains 13 residues, cysteine and phenylalanine counted. CDR3 DNA is the only sequence kept; it has 39 bases, read in frame from the first base. This sample's treatment or condition label indicates: allogeneic hematopoietic cell transplantation with graft depleted of TCRalphabeta T cells and CD19 B cells. The children who served as transplant recipients had been given grafts of TCRalphabeta/CD19-depleted allogeneic hematopoietic cells.

The rearranged chain carries TRBV12-3 or TRBV12-4 and TRBJ1-1; 8 nucleotides in the junction match TRBD1. The source was PBMCs, collected before TCRalphabeta/CD19-depleted stem cell transplant. The clonotype originates from a boy under two years old with Wiskott-Aldrich syndrome, due to receive a stem cell transplant. The CDR3 is CASSERTGSEAFF. The sequenced DNA: TGTGCCAGCAGTGAAAGGACAGGGTCTGAAGCTTTCTTT.